This TCR beta chain appears in the sequencing data of a study of cytomegalovirus exposure and HLA in healthy donors. Turning to the study itself: Samples from HLA-typed donors yielded about 85 million unique TCRs in an early data release. Study outcomes and limitations: Earlier analysis looked at TCR beta V segments, and most were productive about 90% or about 30% of the time.

A remark on this clone: Its target is not known.

Donors consisted of healthy bone marrow donors. Germline CDR1 and CDR2: MGHDK and SYGVNS. V gave up 3 bases and J gave up 2 bases; unmatched junction bases: 8. The CDR3 is made up of 16 amino acids. PCR amplification relied on 60 Vbeta primers (plus 13 Jbeta primers). Repertoires were generated with immunoSEQ multiplex PCR, while TCRdb's copy carries only in-frame clones and drops some. This sample has about 110,000 clones; roughly 79% occur once, and the top ten carry under 2.5%. The sequenced material came from PBMCs. The clonotype originates from a woman aged 30 to 39 in good health and CMV-seronegative. The chain employs TRBV25-1 and TRBJ2-3; 7 bases map to TRBD2. The DNA of the CDR3 is TGTGCCAGCAGTGATTCTAGCGGAGATCCCACAGATACGCAGTATTTT. This translates into CASSDSSGDPTDTQYF.